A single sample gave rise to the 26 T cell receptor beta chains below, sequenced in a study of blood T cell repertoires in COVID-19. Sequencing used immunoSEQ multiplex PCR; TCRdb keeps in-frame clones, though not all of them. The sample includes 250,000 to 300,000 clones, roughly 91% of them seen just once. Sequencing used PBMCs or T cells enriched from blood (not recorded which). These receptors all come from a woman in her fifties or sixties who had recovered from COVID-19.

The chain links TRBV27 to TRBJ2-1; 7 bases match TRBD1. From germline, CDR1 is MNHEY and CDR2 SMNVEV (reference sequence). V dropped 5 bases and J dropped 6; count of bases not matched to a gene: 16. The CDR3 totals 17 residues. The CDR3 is CASSVSLSPPGGNEQFF. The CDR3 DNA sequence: TGTGCCAGCAGTGTCAGCCTAAGCCCTCCAGGGGGCAATGAGCAGTTCTTC.

The CDR3 region has the DNA TGTGCCAGCAGTTCAGGTGTGAGAGACACTGAAGCTTTCTTT. Protein product: CASSSGVRDTEAFF. The chain employs TRBV6-5 and TRBJ1-1; D not resolved. CDR1 and CDR2 (germline): MNHEY, SVGAGI. The CDR3 consists of 14 residues. Between the trimmed V and J ends, which lost 4 bases and 3 bases, there was a span of 12 bases.

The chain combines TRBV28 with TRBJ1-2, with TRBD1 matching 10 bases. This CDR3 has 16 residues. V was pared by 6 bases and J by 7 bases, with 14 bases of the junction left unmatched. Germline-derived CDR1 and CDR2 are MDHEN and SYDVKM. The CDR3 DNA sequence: TGTGCCAGCAGCCCGCGACAGGGGGCATGGTATGGTGGCTACACCTTC. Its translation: CASSPRQGAWYGGYTF.

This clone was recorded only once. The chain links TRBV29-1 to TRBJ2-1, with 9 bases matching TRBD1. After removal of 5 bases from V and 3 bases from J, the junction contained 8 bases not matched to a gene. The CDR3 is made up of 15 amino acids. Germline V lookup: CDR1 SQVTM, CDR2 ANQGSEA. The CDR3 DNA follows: TGCAGCGTTCGCAAAAACAGGGGGCACTACAATGAGCAGTTCTTC. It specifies CSVRKNRGHYNEQFF.

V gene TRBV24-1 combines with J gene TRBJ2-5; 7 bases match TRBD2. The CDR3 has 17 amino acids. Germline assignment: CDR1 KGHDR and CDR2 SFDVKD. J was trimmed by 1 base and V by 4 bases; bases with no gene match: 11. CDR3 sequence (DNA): TGTGCCACCAGTGACTCTGGGACTACGGATCCCCAAGAGACCCAGTACTTC. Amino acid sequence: CATSDSGTTDPQETQYF.

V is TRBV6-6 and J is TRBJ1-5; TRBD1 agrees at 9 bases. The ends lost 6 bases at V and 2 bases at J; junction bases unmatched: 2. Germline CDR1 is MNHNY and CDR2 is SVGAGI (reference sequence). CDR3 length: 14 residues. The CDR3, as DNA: TGTGCCAGCAGACGGGACAGGGGCAATCAGCCCCAGCATTTT. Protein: CASRRDRGNQPQHF.

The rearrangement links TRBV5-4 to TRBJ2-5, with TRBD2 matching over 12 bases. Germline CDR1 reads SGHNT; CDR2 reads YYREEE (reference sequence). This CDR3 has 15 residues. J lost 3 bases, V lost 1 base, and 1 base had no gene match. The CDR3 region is CASSLTSGRKETQYF. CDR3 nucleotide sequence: TGTGCCAGCAGCTTGACTAGCGGGAGGAAAGAGACCCAGTACTTC.

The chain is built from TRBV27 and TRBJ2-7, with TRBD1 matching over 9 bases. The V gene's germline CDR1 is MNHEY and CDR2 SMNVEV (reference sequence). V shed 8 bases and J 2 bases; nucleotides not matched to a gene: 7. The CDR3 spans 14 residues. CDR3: CASVPGQGAYEQYF. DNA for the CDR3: TGTGCCAGCGTACCGGGACAGGGAGCCTACGAGCAGTACTTC.

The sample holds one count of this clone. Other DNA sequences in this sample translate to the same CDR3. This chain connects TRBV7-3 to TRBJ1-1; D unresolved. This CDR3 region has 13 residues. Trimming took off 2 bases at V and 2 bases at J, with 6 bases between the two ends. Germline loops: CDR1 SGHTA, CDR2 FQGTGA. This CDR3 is CASSLEQNTEAFF. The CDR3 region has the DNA TGTGCCAGCAGCTTAGAACAAAACACTGAAGCTTTCTTT.

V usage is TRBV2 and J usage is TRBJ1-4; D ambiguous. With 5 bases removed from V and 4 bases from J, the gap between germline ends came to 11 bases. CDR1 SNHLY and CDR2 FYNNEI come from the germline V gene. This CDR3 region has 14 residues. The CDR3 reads CASSSTGSNEKLFF. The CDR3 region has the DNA TGTGCCAGCAGTTCGACGGGTAGTAATGAAAAACTGTTTTTT.

CDR3 protein: CASTSYLAVNEQFF. DNA of the CDR3: TGTGCCAGCACTTCTTATCTAGCGGTCAATGAGCAGTTCTTC. The rearrangement uses TRBV27 and TRBJ2-1; 7 bases are a match to TRBD2. J was trimmed by 6 bases and V by 7 bases; bases with no gene match: 9. Germline V lookup: CDR1 MNHEY, CDR2 SMNVEV (reference sequence). The CDR3 covers 14 residues.

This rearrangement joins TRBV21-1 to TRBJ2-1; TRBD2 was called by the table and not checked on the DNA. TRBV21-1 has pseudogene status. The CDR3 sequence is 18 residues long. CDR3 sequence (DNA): TGTGCCAGCAGCAAAGATGGTGGGGAGCCGCCCTCCTACAATGAGCAGTTCTTC. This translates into CASSKDGGEPPSYNEQFF.

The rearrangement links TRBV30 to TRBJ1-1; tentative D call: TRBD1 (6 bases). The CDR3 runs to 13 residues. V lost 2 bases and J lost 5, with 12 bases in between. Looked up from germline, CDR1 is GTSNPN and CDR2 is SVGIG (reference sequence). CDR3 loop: CAWSQGGATEAFF. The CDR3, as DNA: TGTGCCTGGAGTCAAGGGGGGGCGACTGAAGCTTTCTTT.

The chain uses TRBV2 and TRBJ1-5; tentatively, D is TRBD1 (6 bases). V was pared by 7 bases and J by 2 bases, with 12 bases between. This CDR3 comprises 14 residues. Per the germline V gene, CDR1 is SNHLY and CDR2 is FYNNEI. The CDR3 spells CASKTGNGNQPQHF. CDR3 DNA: TGTGCCAGCAAAACAGGGAATGGCAATCAGCCCCAGCATTTT.

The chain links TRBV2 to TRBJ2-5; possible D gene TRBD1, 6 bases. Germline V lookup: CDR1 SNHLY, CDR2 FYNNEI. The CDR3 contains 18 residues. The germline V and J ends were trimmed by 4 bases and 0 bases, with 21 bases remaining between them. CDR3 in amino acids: CASSGGQGHSLYQETQYF. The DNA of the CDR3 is TGTGCCAGCAGTGGGGGGCAGGGTCACTCTCTGTACCAAGAGACCCAGTACTTC.

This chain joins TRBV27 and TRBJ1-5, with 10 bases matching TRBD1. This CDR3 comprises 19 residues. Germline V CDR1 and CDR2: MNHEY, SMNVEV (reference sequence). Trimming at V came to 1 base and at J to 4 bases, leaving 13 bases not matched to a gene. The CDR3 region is CASSLYSTGGVSENQPQHF. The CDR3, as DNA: TGTGCCAGCAGTTTATACTCGACAGGGGGCGTGAGTGAGAATCAGCCCCAGCATTTT.

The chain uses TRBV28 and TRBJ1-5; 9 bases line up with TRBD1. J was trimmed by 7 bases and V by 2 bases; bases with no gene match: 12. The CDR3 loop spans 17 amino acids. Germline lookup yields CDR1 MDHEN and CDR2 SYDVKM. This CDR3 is CASSLSLGQGLIQPQHF. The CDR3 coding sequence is TGTGCCAGCAGTTTAAGCCTGGGACAGGGACTAATACAGCCCCAGCATTTT.

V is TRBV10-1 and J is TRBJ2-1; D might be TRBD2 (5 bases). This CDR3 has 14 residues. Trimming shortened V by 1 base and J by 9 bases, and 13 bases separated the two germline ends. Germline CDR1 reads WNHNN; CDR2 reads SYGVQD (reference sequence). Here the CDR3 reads CASSEWTPIGEQFF. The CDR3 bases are TGCGCCAGCAGTGAGTGGACTCCCATCGGTGAGCAGTTCTTC.

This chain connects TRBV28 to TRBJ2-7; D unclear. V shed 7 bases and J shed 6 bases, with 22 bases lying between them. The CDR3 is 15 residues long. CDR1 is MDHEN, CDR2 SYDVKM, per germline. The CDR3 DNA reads TGTGCCAGCATTTCAACCCCACGCGGAATATCCGAGCAGTACTTC. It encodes CASISTPRGISEQYF.

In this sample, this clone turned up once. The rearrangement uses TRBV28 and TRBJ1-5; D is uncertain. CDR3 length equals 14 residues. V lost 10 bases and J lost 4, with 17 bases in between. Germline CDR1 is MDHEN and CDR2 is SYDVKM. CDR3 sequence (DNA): TGTGCCACCACACTCGCAGGTTCGAATCAGCCCCAGCATTTT. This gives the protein CATTLAGSNQPQHF. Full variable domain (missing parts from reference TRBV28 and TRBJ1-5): DVKVTQSSRYLVKRTGEKVFLECVQDMDHENMFWYRQDPGLGLRLIYFSYDVKMKEKGDIPEGYSVSREKKERFSLILESASTNQTSMYLCATTLAGSNQPQHFGDGTRLSIL.

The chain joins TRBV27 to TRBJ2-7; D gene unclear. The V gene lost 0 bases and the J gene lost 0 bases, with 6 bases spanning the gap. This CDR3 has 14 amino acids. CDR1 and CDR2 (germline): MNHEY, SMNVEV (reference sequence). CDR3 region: CASSLSQISYEQYF. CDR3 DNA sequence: TGTGCCAGCAGTTTATCCCAGATCTCCTACGAGCAGTACTTC.

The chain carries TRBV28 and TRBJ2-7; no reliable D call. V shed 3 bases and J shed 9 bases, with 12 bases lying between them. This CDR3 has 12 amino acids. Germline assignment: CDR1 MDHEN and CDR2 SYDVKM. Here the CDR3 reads CASSLIRVGQYF. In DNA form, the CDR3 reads TGTGCCAGCAGTTTGATCCGGGTCGGGCAGTACTTC.

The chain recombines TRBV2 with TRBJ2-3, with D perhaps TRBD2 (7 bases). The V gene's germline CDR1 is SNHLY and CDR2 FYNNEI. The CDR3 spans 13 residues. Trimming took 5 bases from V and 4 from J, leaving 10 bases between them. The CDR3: CASSWEGADTQYF. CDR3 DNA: TGTGCCAGCAGTTGGGAGGGGGCAGATACGCAGTATTTT. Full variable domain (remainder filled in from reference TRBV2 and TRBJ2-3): EPEVTQTPSHQVTQMGQEVILRCVPISNHLYFYWYRQILGQKVEFLVSFYNNEISEKSEIFDDQFSVERPDGSNFTLKIRSTKLEDSAMYFCASSWEGADTQYFGPGTRLTVL.

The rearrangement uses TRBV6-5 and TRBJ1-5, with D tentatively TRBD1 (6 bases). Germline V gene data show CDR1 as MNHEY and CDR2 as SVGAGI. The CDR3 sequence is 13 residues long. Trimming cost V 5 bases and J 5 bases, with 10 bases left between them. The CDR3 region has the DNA TGTGCCAGCAGTAACAGGGTTGATCAGCCCCAGCATTTT. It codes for CASSNRVDQPQHF.

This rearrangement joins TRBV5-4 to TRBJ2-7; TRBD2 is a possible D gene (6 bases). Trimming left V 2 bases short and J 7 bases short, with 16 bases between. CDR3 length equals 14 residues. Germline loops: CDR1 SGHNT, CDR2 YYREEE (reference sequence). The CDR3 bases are TGTGCCAGCAGCTTCATGTCTGCGGGGAGGGAGCAGTACTTC. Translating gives CASSFMSAGREQYF.

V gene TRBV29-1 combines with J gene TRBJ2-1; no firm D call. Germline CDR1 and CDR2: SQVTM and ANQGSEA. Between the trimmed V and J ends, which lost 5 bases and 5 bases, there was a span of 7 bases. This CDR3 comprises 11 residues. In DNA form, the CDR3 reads TGCAGCGTTTGGAGAAACAATGAGCAGTTCTTC. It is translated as CSVWRNNEQFF.